The 13 T cell receptor beta chains below were found in one sample sequenced in a study of T cell responses to AZD1222 COVID-19 vaccine. Method: immunoSEQ multiplex PCR; TCRdb's copy keeps in-frame clones and lacks some. The sample contains over 85,000 clones, around 88% of which appear only once. The source was peripheral blood, collected on day 0 of AZD1222 vaccination. All receptors derive from an adult in good health.

This clone was seen only a few times. This chain uses TRBV12-5 with TRBJ2-3, with 8 bases matching TRBD1. The CDR3 spans 12 residues. Germline CDR1 is LGHNT and CDR2 is FRNRAP. V trimming: 8 bases; J trimming: 5 bases; junction bases outside the gene matches: 3. The CDR3 DNA reads as TGTGCTAGTTCTGGGACAGGAGATACGCAGTATTTT. Protein product: CASSGTGDTQYF.

This clone appeared once. The gene calls are TRBV30 and TRBJ1-2, with 7 bases that match TRBD1. CDR1 and CDR2 (germline): GTSNPN, SVGIG (reference sequence). CDR3 length equals 16 residues. The junction had 12 bases not matched to a gene; V was cut back by 4 bases and J by 1 base. CDR3 DNA sequence: TGTGCCTGGATAGTTAAGGGGGCTCCCCTTAACTATGGCTACACCTTC. It codes for CAWIVKGAPLNYGYTF.

This clone was counted a few times. The V and J genes are TRBV19 and TRBJ2-2; D is perhaps TRBD1 or TRBD2 (6 bases each). Germline CDR1 LNHDA, CDR2 SQIVND (reference sequence). The germline V and J ends were trimmed by 3 bases and 4 bases, with 12 bases remaining between them. This CDR3 has 15 amino acids. The CDR3 is CASSIGGPGTGELFF. The CDR3 region has the DNA TGTGCCAGTAGTATCGGGGGCCCTGGCACCGGGGAGCTGTTTTTT.

The chain is built from TRBV5-1 and TRBJ2-2; D is unclear. The germline gives CDR1 SGHRS, CDR2 YFSETQ. Trimming took 2 bases from V and 3 from J, leaving 14 bases between them. This CDR3 region has 16 residues. CDR3 in amino acids: CASSLTPSVDTGELFF. CDR3 DNA sequence: TGCGCCAGCAGCTTAACTCCCTCGGTGGACACCGGGGAGCTGTTTTTT.

The genes are TRBV2 and TRBJ2-4, with 10 bases that match TRBD1. The CDR3 spans 14 residues. J was trimmed by 3 bases and V by 7 bases; bases with no gene match: 3. Looked up from germline, CDR1 is SNHLY and CDR2 is FYNNEI. This CDR3 reads CASNGQGDKNIQYF. CDR3 sequence (DNA): TGTGCCAGCAACGGACAGGGGGACAAAAACATTCAGTACTTC. Based on the CDR3 plus reference TRBV2 and TRBJ2-4, the full variable domain is EPEVTQTPSHQVTQMGQEVILRCVPISNHLYFYWYRQILGQKVEFLVSFYNNEISEKSEIFDDQFSVERPDGSNFTLKIRSTKLEDSAMYFCASNGQGDKNIQYFGAGTRLSVL.

This clone was observed a handful of times. This chain joins TRBV28 and TRBJ2-1; no definite D call. CDR3 length: 15 amino acids. Trimming took off 8 bases at V and 0 bases at J, with 14 bases between the two ends. CDR1 and CDR2 (germline): MDHEN, SYDVKM. CDR3 in amino acids: CASSWTEPSYNEQFF. The CDR3 DNA reads TGTGCCAGCTCATGGACGGAACCCTCCTACAATGAGCAGTTCTTC.

This chain connects TRBV7-2 to TRBJ1-5; possibly TRBD1 for D (5 bases). The CDR3 sequence is 15 residues long. Trimming took off 2 bases at V and 5 bases at J, with 13 bases between the two ends. The germline V gene encodes CDR1 SGHTA and CDR2 FQGNSA. The CDR3 loop is CASSLHSQGYQPQHF. The CDR3 bases are TGTGCCAGCAGCTTACATTCTCAGGGCTATCAGCCCCAGCATTTT.

V usage is TRBV7-3 and J usage is TRBJ2-2; 10 bases map to TRBD2. The CDR3 runs 16 residues. The germline CDR1 and CDR2 sequences are SGHTA and FQGTGA. V was clipped by 5 bases and J by 5 bases; unmatched bases: 8. The CDR3 is CASSALAGVGTGELFF. The CDR3 DNA sequence: TGTGCCAGCAGCGCGCTAGCGGGAGTAGGAACCGGGGAGCTGTTTTTT.

Details on this clone: Distinct nucleotide sequences in the sample also encode this CDR3. The gene calls are TRBV11-3 and TRBJ2-3, with 11 bases aligning to TRBD2. Germline-derived CDR1 and CDR2 are SGHNT and YENEEA. The CDR3 has 16 residues. J lost 0 bases, V lost 6 bases, and 5 bases had no gene match. CDR3 DNA: TGTGCCAGCAGTTCTCGACTAGCGGGAAGCACAGATACGCAGTATTTT. Translated: CASSSRLAGSTDTQYF.

This sequence joins TRBV29-1 and TRBJ2-1, with D unresolved. The CDR3 totals 14 residues. CDR1 is SQVTM, CDR2 ANQGSEA, per germline. The ends were cut back, 3 bases at V and 0 bases at J, with 9 bases in the middle. CDR3 in DNA: TGCAGCGTTGACAGACCGAGCTCCTACAATGAGCAGTTCTTC. Residues: CSVDRPSSYNEQFF.

V is TRBV5-1 and J is TRBJ1-1; a weak D match, TRBD1 (6 bases). Trimming removed 3 bases from V and 0 bases from J, with 18 bases in between. This CDR3 spans 17 amino acids. From germline, CDR1 is SGHRS and CDR2 YFSETQ. The CDR3 DNA is TGCGCCAGCAGCTGGGCCGGCAGGGGAAACATGAACACTGAAGCTTTCTTT. This codes for CASSWAGRGNMNTEAFF.

The J gene is TRBJ2-1, the V gene TRBV5-1; 10 bases agree with TRBD2. V trimming: 2 bases; J trimming: 4 bases; junction bases outside the gene matches: 12. The germline V gene encodes CDR1 SGHRS and CDR2 YFSETQ. The CDR3 contains 18 residues. CDR3 protein: CASSLFQAGGLGYNEQFF. DNA for the CDR3: TGCGCCAGCAGCTTATTCCAAGCGGGGGGGCTCGGGTACAATGAGCAGTTCTTC.

This clone was counted a single time. The chain carries TRBV5-6 and TRBJ1-6; 10 bases fit TRBD1. CDR3 length equals 15 residues. Unmatched junction bases numbered 7, after V lost 4 bases and J lost 9 bases. CDR1 is SGHDT and CDR2 is YYEEEE in the germline V gene. This CDR3 is CASSPRTGGISPLHF. The CDR3 DNA sequence: TGTGCCAGCAGCCCCAGGACAGGGGGGATTTCACCCCTCCACTTT.